The rows below give T cell receptor beta chains drawn from one sample of a study of T-cell reconstitution after alpha-beta-depleted transplantation in children. From the PCR reads, TCRdb called clonotypes with MiXCR, one entry per CDR3 protein. Here the sample spans a few hundred thousand distinct CDR3 sequences, roughly 14% being singletons. Here the sequenced sample was PBMCs, taken from the stem cell graft. The receptors shown here come from a human donor who donated a stem cell graft to a child with Fanconi anemia. CDR3s include the opening cysteine and the closing phenylalanine or tryptophan. Fields, in order: clone size, D gene, V gene, J gene, CDR3 DNA, CDR3 protein. D genes are given only for firm matches. Size tells how often a clone was seen (once, few, many) or the class of an expanded clone, and some rows leave it out.

clone_size: -
d_call: TRBD2
v_call: TRBV20-1
j_call: TRBJ2-5
cdr3_nt: TGCAGTGCTAGCCCAGCGGGGCTAACTCAAGAGACCCAGTACTTC
cdr3_aa: CSASPAGLTQETQYF

clone_size: few
d_call: -
v_call: TRBV4-2
j_call: TRBJ1-2
cdr3_nt: TGTGCCAGCAGCCAAGATCGGTCCAGGGGACGGAACCTGGGGTATGGCTACACCTTC
cdr3_aa: CASSQDRSRGRNLGYGYTF

clone_size: -
d_call: -
v_call: TRBV10-2
j_call: TRBJ1-2
cdr3_nt: TGCGCCAGCAGTGAGACGATACGGACCAGTCGACGGTTATATGGCTACACCTTC
cdr3_aa: CASSETIRTSRRLYGYTF

clone_size: few
d_call: -
v_call: TRBV5-1
j_call: TRBJ1-1
cdr3_nt: TGCGCCAGCAGCTCAGGACAGTACGCGAACACTGAAGCTTTCTTT
cdr3_aa: CASSSGQYANTEAFF

clone_size: -
d_call: TRBD2
v_call: TRBV11-2
j_call: TRBJ2-7
cdr3_nt: TGTGCCAGCAGCCCAATTAGCGGGGGATTTCTTGGGGAGCAGTACTTC
cdr3_aa: CASSPISGGFLGEQYF

clone_size: -
d_call: TRBD2
v_call: TRBV12-3/TRBV12-4
j_call: TRBJ2-3
cdr3_nt: TGTGCCAGCCGACTAGCGGGGGGGCCAGATACGCAGTATTTT
cdr3_aa: CASRLAGGPDTQYF

clone_size: few
d_call: TRBD1
v_call: TRBV6-1
j_call: TRBJ1-1
cdr3_nt: TGTGCCAGCAGTGAAGTAACAGGGGGCGCAGCTGAAGCTTTCTTT
cdr3_aa: CASSEVTGGAAEAFF

clone_size: -
d_call: TRBD2
v_call: TRBV6-1
j_call: TRBJ2-3
cdr3_nt: TGTGCCAGCAGTGAATTAGGACTAGCGGGGAAGAGGGATACGCAGTATTTT
cdr3_aa: CASSELGLAGKRDTQYF

clone_size: -
d_call: TRBD2
v_call: TRBV2
j_call: TRBJ2-3
cdr3_nt: TGTGCCATCCCCGGGAGGGGGGGCACAGATACGCAGTATTTT
cdr3_aa: CAIPGRGGTDTQYF

clone_size: -
d_call: TRBD1
v_call: TRBV6-1
j_call: TRBJ2-7
cdr3_nt: TGTGCCAGCAGGATCCGGGACAGGGGGCTGTACGAGCAGTACTTC
cdr3_aa: CASRIRDRGLYEQYF

clone_size: -
d_call: TRBD2
v_call: TRBV5-6
j_call: TRBJ2-7
cdr3_nt: TGTGCCAGCAGCTTGCCCTCTGCGGGGGGGAGCTCCTACGAGCAGTACTTC
cdr3_aa: CASSLPSAGGSSYEQYF

clone_size: -
d_call: -
v_call: TRBV27
j_call: TRBJ2-5
cdr3_nt: TGTGCCAGCAGTCTTATCCCAGGGATTGCGACCCAGTACTTC
cdr3_aa: CASSLIPGIATQYF

clone_size: -
d_call: -
v_call: TRBV7-2
j_call: TRBJ1-3
cdr3_nt: TGTGCCAGCAGACAAAGGGGCTCTGGAAACACCATATATTTT
cdr3_aa: CASRQRGSGNTIYF

clone_size: -
d_call: -
v_call: TRBV25-1
j_call: TRBJ2-3
cdr3_nt: TGTGCCAGCAGTGTGCGGGTCACAGATACGCAGTATTTT
cdr3_aa: CASSVRVTDTQYF

clone_size: few
d_call: TRBD2
v_call: TRBV5-1
j_call: TRBJ2-3
cdr3_nt: TGCGCCAGCAGCTTGGCGCTAGCGGGAGAAGCGGATACGCAGTATTTT
cdr3_aa: CASSLALAGEADTQYF

clone_size: -
d_call: -
v_call: TRBV9
j_call: TRBJ1-2
cdr3_nt: TGTGCCAGCAGCGTAGTTGAGAACTATGGCTACACCTTC
cdr3_aa: CASSVVENYGYTF

clone_size: -
d_call: -
v_call: TRBV9
j_call: TRBJ2-7
cdr3_nt: TGTGCCAGCAGCGTAGCCACCGCCTATGTAGGGGTCGAGCAGTACTTC
cdr3_aa: CASSVATAYVGVEQYF

clone_size: many
d_call: -
v_call: TRBV20-1
j_call: TRBJ2-3
cdr3_nt: TGCAGTGCTAGCTTACTAGCCCGGTTCCCAGATACGCAGTATTTT
cdr3_aa: CSASLLARFPDTQYF

clone_size: few
d_call: TRBD1
v_call: TRBV7-8
j_call: TRBJ1-1
cdr3_nt: TGTGCCAGCAGCATTCTACAGGGGGACGACACTGAAGCTTTCTTT
cdr3_aa: CASSILQGDDTEAFF

clone_size: -
d_call: TRBD1
v_call: TRBV20-1
j_call: TRBJ1-1
cdr3_nt: TGCAGTGCTACGAGGGACAGGGGGCCCACTGAAGCTTTCTTT
cdr3_aa: CSATRDRGPTEAFF

clone_size: -
d_call: -
v_call: TRBV12-3/TRBV12-4
j_call: TRBJ2-1
cdr3_nt: TGTGCCAGCAACAGCGGACCGTCTTACAATGAGCAGTTCTTC
cdr3_aa: CASNSGPSYNEQFF

clone_size: many
d_call: -
v_call: TRBV7-9
j_call: TRBJ2-1
cdr3_nt: TGTGCCAGCAGCCCCGCACTAGCAGAAAAGAATGAGCAGTTCTTC
cdr3_aa: CASSPALAEKNEQFF